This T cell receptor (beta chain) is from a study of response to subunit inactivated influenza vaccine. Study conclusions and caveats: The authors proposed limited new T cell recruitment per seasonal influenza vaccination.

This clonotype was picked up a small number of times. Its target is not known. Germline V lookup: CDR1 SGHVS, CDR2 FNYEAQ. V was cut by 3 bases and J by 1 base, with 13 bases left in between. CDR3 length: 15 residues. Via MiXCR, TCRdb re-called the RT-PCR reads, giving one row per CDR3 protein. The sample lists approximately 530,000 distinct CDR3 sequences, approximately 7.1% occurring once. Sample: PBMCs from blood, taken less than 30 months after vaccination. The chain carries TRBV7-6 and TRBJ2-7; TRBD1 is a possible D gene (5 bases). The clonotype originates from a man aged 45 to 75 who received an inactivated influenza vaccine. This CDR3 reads CASSFGQTSSYEQYF. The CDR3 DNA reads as TGTGCCAGCAGCTTCGGACAAACCTCTTCCTACGAGCAGTACTTC.